These 19 T cell receptor beta chains share one sample of origin, sequenced in a study of cytomegalovirus exposure and HLA in healthy donors. Sequencing used immunoSEQ multiplex PCR; TCRdb keeps in-frame clones, though not all of them. The sample shows more than 85,000 clones, about 93% of them seen only once. The sequenced sample was PBMCs. The receptors were gathered from a woman aged 25-40 years in good health and CMV-seropositive.

The chain links TRBV15 to TRBJ2-3; 7 positions agree with TRBD2. After removal of 6 bases from V and 5 bases from J, the junction contained 11 bases not matched to a gene. The CDR3 covers 15 residues. Germline-derived CDR1 and CDR2 are LNHNV and YYDKDF (reference sequence). Here the CDR3 reads CATSLGGSIIDTQYF. The CDR3 nucleotides read TGTGCCACCAGTCTGGGCGGGAGTATAATAGATACGCAGTATTTT.

The chain carries TRBV28 and TRBJ2-7, with unresolved D. The CDR3 is made up of 11 amino acids. The germline CDR1 and CDR2 sequences are MDHEN and SYDVKM. V lost 10 bases, J lost 4 bases, and 11 bases lay in between. This CDR3 is CATQYRYEQYF. The CDR3, as DNA: TGTGCCACTCAATACAGATACGAGCAGTACTTC. The variable domain in full, with the rest retrieved from reference TRBV28 and TRBJ2-7, is DVKVTQSSRYLVKRTGEKVFLECVQDMDHENMFWYRQDPGLGLRLIYFSYDVKMKEKGDIPEGYSVSREKKERFSLILESASTNQTSMYLCATQYRYEQYFGPGTRLTVT.

The chain carries TRBV5-1 and TRBJ2-1; 10 nucleotides match TRBD2. The CDR3 is 15 amino acids. Trimming took 4 bases from V and 4 from J; bases not matched to a gene: 5. CDR1 is SGHRS and CDR2 is YFSETQ in the germline V gene. The CDR3 protein is CASSLGTSEYNEQFF. Written as DNA, the CDR3 is TGCGCCAGCAGCCTTGGGACTAGCGAATACAATGAGCAGTTCTTC.

V is TRBV6-5 and J is TRBJ2-3; 8 nucleotides line up with TRBD2. Trimming removed 10 bases from V and 3 bases from J; junction bases left unmatched: 6. This CDR3 spans 13 amino acids. CDR1 and CDR2 (germline): MNHEY, SVGAGI. CDR3: CATGGGLTDTQYF. The DNA for the CDR3 is TGTGCCACGGGGGGGGGACTAACAGATACGCAGTATTTT.

The chain is built from TRBV7-2 and TRBJ2-1; D gene unclear. The CDR3 runs 14 residues. Germline V lookup: CDR1 SGHTA, CDR2 FQGNSA. Trimming left V 2 bases short and J 3 bases short, with 8 bases between. CDR3 sequence reads: CASSLNPGYNEQFF. In DNA, the CDR3 is TGTGCCAGCAGCTTAAATCCCGGCTACAATGAGCAGTTCTTC.

The chain employs TRBV5-1 and TRBJ1-3; TRBD1 aligns across 8 bases. The CDR3 has 15 residues. CDR1 and CDR2 from the germline V gene are SGHRS and YFSETQ. J was trimmed by 3 bases and V by 4 bases; bases with no gene match: 6. CDR3 sequence (DNA): TGCGCCAGCAGCCCAGGGACAGGAATTGGAAACACCATATATTTT. Its protein is CASSPGTGIGNTIYF.

This chain uses TRBV10-1 with TRBJ1-1; D gene uncertain. V was cut by 4 bases and J by 1 base, with 10 bases left in between. This CDR3 is built from 14 residues. Germline V gives CDR1 WNHNN, CDR2 SYGVQD (reference sequence). In DNA, the CDR3 is TGCGCCAGCAGTGTACCACAGCAGAACACTGAAGCTTTCTTT. This codes for CASSVPQQNTEAFF.

The genes are TRBV4-3 and TRBJ2-7, with a possible D match to TRBD1 (6 bases). The V gene's germline CDR1 is LGHNA and CDR2 YSLEER. Trimming pared 3 bases from V and 5 bases from J, leaving 14 bases between. The CDR3 has 14 amino acids. CDR3: CASSQAYRAHEQYF. For the CDR3, the DNA is TGCGCCAGCAGCCAGGCCTACAGGGCCCACGAGCAGTACTTC.

V is TRBV9 and J is TRBJ1-4; no firm D call. Germline CDR1 reads SGDLS; CDR2 reads YYNGEE. The CDR3 sequence is 16 residues long. The germline V and J ends were trimmed by 0 bases and 2 bases, with 11 bases remaining between them. CDR3 loop: CASSVDWRATNEKLFF. In nucleotides, the CDR3 is TGTGCCAGCAGCGTAGACTGGAGGGCTACTAATGAAAAACTGTTTTTT. Full variable domain (rest looked up from reference TRBV9 and TRBJ1-4): DSGVTQTPKHLITATGQRVTLRCSPRSGDLSVYWYQQSLDQGLQFLIQYYNGEERAKGNILERFSAQQFPDLHSELNLSSLELGDSALYFCASSVDWRATNEKLFFGSGTQLSVL.

The rearrangement links TRBV11-3 to TRBJ1-1; D unresolved. This CDR3 spans 13 amino acids. With 5 bases removed from V and 0 bases from J, the gap between germline ends came to 7 bases. The V gene's germline CDR1 is SGHNT and CDR2 YENEEA. The CDR3 DNA sequence: TGTGCCAGCAGCGTGGCCCTGAACACTGAAGCTTTCTTT. Its translation is CASSVALNTEAFF. The whole variable domain, remainder taken from reference TRBV11-3 and TRBJ1-1, is EAGVVQSPRYKIIEKKQPVAFWCNPISGHNTLYWYLQNLGQGPELLIRYENEEAVDDSQLPKDRFSAERLKGVDSTLKIQPAELGDSAVYLCASSVALNTEAFFGQGTRLTVV.

The chain recombines TRBV5-1 with TRBJ2-1; D is unresolved. Trimming took off 4 bases at V and 8 bases at J, with 13 bases between the two ends. The CDR3 spans 13 residues. Germline assignment: CDR1 SGHRS and CDR2 YFSETQ. The CDR3 loop reads CASSPGASHEQFF. Written as DNA, the CDR3 is TGCGCCAGCAGCCCGGGTGCGAGTCATGAGCAGTTCTTC. Full variable domain (remainder filled in from reference TRBV5-1 and TRBJ2-1): KAGVTQTPRYLIKTRGQQVTLSCSPISGHRSVSWYQQTPGQGLQFLFEYFSETQRNKGNFPGRFSGRQFSNSRSEMNVSTLELGDSALYLCASSPGASHEQFFGPGTRLTVL.

The V and J genes are TRBV5-8 and TRBJ2-7, with 10 bases matching TRBD1. The CDR3 length is 15 residues. Germline CDR1 and CDR2: SGHTS and YDEGEE. Trimming cost V 5 bases and J 2 bases; bases outside gene matches: 7. In DNA, the CDR3 is TGTGCCAGCAGACACGGGACAGGGGATACCTACGAGCAGTACTTC. It encodes CASRHGTGDTYEQYF.

The rearrangement joins TRBV7-9 to TRBJ2-5, with TRBD2 identical over 10 bases. The DNA end favors TRBJ2-7, so the J call may be wrong. The CDR3 consists of 15 residues. The germline CDR1 and CDR2 sequences are SEHNR and FQNEAQ (reference sequence). CDR3: CASSPGGGLASEQYF. CDR3 in DNA: TGTGCCAGCAGCCCCGGTGGGGGACTAGCGAGCGAGCAGTACTTC.

V and J are TRBV4-3 and TRBJ2-7; no clear D. Trimming pared 0 bases from V and 2 bases from J, leaving 8 bases between. The germline CDR1 and CDR2 sequences are LGHNA and YSLEER. This CDR3 has 14 amino acids. For the CDR3, the DNA is TGCGCCAGCAGCCAAGATCTTCGCGCCTACGAGCAGTACTTC. It yields the protein CASSQDLRAYEQYF.

CDR3 in DNA: TGTGCCTGGAGGTCGGGACAGGGCTATGGCTACACCTTC. Its protein product is CAWRSGQGYGYTF. The rearrangement uses TRBV30 and TRBJ1-2, with 9 bases that match TRBD1. Losses at the gene ends were 3 bases for V and 4 bases for J; bases not matched to a gene: 3. The length of the CDR3 is 13 residues. CDR1 is GTSNPN and CDR2 is SVGIG in the germline V gene (reference sequence).

V and J are TRBV5-4 and TRBJ2-6; 7 bases agree with TRBD1. Germline V CDR1 and CDR2: SGHNT, YYREEE (reference sequence). V lost 5 bases and J lost 0; bases outside the gene matches: 8. The CDR3 runs 17 residues. The CDR3 DNA follows: TGTGCCAGCAGAGCCGCAGGGACAGTCTCTGGGGCCAACGTCCTGACTTTC. It is translated as CASRAAGTVSGANVLTF.

This clone has a single count. DNA of the CDR3: TGTGCCATCAGGGGACAAAACAATCAGCCCCAGCATTTT. Translated, it gives CAIRGQNNQPQHF. The chain combines TRBV10-3 with TRBJ1-5; TRBD1 might be the D (6 bases). Germline loops: CDR1 ENHRY, CDR2 SYGVKD. V lost 6 bases and J lost 3, with 9 bases in between. The CDR3 has 13 residues.

This clone has only one observation. The rearrangement uses TRBV27 and TRBJ1-1; D might be TRBD1 (6 bases). The CDR3 is made up of 14 amino acids. V was cut by 5 bases and J by 0 bases, with 10 bases left in between. The germline CDR1 and CDR2 sequences are MNHEY and SMNVEV (reference sequence). The CDR3 reads CASSPTGLNTEAFF. CDR3 sequence (DNA): TGTGCCAGCAGTCCGACAGGTTTGAACACTGAAGCTTTCTTT.

The rearrangement uses TRBV7-9 and TRBJ1-4; D not certain. With 4 bases removed from V and 3 bases from J, the gap between germline ends came to 6 bases. The CDR3 length is 13 residues. CDR1 and CDR2 (germline): SEHNR, FQNEAQ (reference sequence). The CDR3 sequence is CASSSRSNEKLFF. DNA of the CDR3: TGTGCCAGCAGCTCCCGGTCTAATGAAAAACTGTTTTTT.